Below are 31 T cell receptor beta chains sequenced from a single sample in a study of cytomegalovirus exposure and HLA in healthy donors. A multiplex PCR was run with 60 Vbeta primers and 13 Jbeta primers. Method: immunoSEQ multiplex PCR; TCRdb's copy keeps in-frame clones and lacks some. This sample has more than 140,000 clones, with around 80% found just once. Sequencing input: PBMCs. Source of these receptors: a woman aged 40 to 50 in good health and CMV-seronegative.

The chain couples TRBV4-2 to TRBJ2-2, with TRBD2 identical over 7 bases. V was clipped by 1 base and J by 7 bases; unmatched bases: 15. CDR1 and CDR2 (germline): LGHNA, YNFKEQ. This CDR3 comprises 18 residues. CDR3 residues: CASSQGVGEGLLVGELFF. CDR3 in DNA: TGTGCCAGCAGCCAAGGCGTGGGGGAGGGCCTATTAGTCGGGGAGCTGTTTTTT.

The chain joins TRBV6-6 to TRBJ2-7; a possible D gene is TRBD1 (6 bases). V gave up 11 bases and J gave up 7 bases, with 24 bases separating them. CDR3 length equals 14 residues. Germline V gene lookup returns CDR1 MNHNY and CDR2 SVGAGI (reference sequence). CDR3 DNA: TGTGCCCCCATACCCCAGGGGTGCCGGGTAGAGCAGTACTTC. Amino acids: CAPIPQGCRVEQYF.

The chain is built from TRBV11-3 and TRBJ2-5, with D unclear. V dropped 2 bases and J dropped 5 bases, with 9 bases sitting between them. The CDR3 loop spans 13 amino acids. Per the germline V gene, CDR1 is SGHNT and CDR2 is YENEEA. DNA of the CDR3: TGTGCCAGCAGCTTAAACAGTATCGAGACCCAGTACTTC. This gives the protein CASSLNSIETQYF.

The chain links TRBV5-1 to TRBJ1-2; 10 bases match TRBD1. CDR3 length equals 13 residues. Germline CDR1 is SGHRS and CDR2 is YFSETQ. The J segment lost 8 bases and the V segment lost 2 bases, leaving 3 bases of the junction unmatched. CDR3 amino acids: CASSLRDRGGYTF. The CDR3 region has the DNA TGCGCCAGCAGCTTACGGGACAGGGGAGGCTACACCTTC.

The rearrangement links TRBV19 to TRBJ2-3; 10 nucleotides align to TRBD1. Germline loops: CDR1 LNHDA, CDR2 SQIVND (reference sequence). V gave up 5 bases and J gave up 8 bases; unmatched junction bases: 13. CDR3 length: 16 amino acids. The CDR3 bases are TGTGCCAGTAGTCCCACCCGGACAGGGGGTAGTGCTACGCAGTATTTT. Translated: CASSPTRTGGSATQYF.

The V and J genes are TRBV5-3 and TRBJ1-5, with D possibly being TRBD1 (6 bases). TRBV5-3 is flagged as an ORF with uncertain function. The ends were cut back, 0 bases at V and 3 bases at J, with 16 bases in the middle. The CDR3 is 17 amino acids. In DNA, the CDR3 is TGTGCCAGAAGCTTGGTTTCGCGGGGGCATAACAATCAGCCCCAGCATTTT. Amino acids: CARSLVSRGHNNQPQHF.

The rearrangement joins TRBV2 to TRBJ2-6; 14 bases map to TRBD2. This CDR3 is built from 17 residues. V dropped 7 bases and J dropped 5; count of bases not matched to a gene: 7. Germline V gene data show CDR1 as SNHLY and CDR2 as FYNNEI. For the CDR3, the DNA is TGTGCCAGCATTTCGGGACTAGCGGGAGATAGGGCCAACGTCCTGACTTTC. This encodes CASISGLAGDRANVLTF.

The chain recombines TRBV19 with TRBJ1-5, with unresolved D. The CDR3 length is 15 residues. Germline V CDR1 and CDR2: LNHDA, SQIVND (reference sequence). The germline V and J ends were trimmed by 0 bases and 0 bases, with 6 bases remaining between them. Here the CDR3 reads CASSIERYSNQPQHF. Here the CDR3 DNA reads TGTGCCAGTAGTATAGAGAGGTATAGCAATCAGCCCCAGCATTTT.

This sequence joins TRBV7-2 and TRBJ1-2, with 8 bases lining up with TRBD1. Germline CDR1 is SGHTA and CDR2 is FQGNSA. CDR3 length: 14 amino acids. V shed 4 bases, J shed 8 bases, and the junction held 9 bases outside the gene matches. CDR3 nucleotide sequence: TGTGCCAGCAGCTACCGACAGGGGCGGCAGGGCTACACCTTC. Translated, it gives CASSYRQGRQGYTF.

The genes are TRBV7-6 and TRBJ2-5; no firm D call. Germline-derived CDR1 and CDR2 are SGHVS and FNYEAQ. This CDR3 is 17 amino acids long. V gave up 1 base and J gave up 2 bases, with 17 bases separating them. The CDR3 protein is CASSLVLHSPYQETQYF. CDR3 DNA sequence: TGTGCCAGCAGCTTAGTCCTCCACAGTCCTTATCAAGAGACCCAGTACTTC.

The V call is TRBV4-3, the J call TRBJ2-7; 9 bases are shared with TRBD1. The CDR3 totals 17 residues. V gave up 0 bases and J gave up 2 bases; unmatched junction bases: 8. Germline V gives CDR1 LGHNA, CDR2 YSLEER. The CDR3 protein is CASSQELWTGVTYEQYF. DNA for the CDR3: TGCGCCAGCAGCCAAGAATTGTGGACAGGGGTGACCTACGAGCAGTACTTC.

This chain connects TRBV19 to TRBJ2-7; D is ambiguous. Trimming left V 1 base short and J 2 bases short, with 6 bases between. CDR1 and CDR2 from the germline V gene are LNHDA and SQIVND (reference sequence). CDR3 length: 13 residues. The CDR3 protein is CASSIGRAYEQYF. CDR3 bases: TGTGCCAGTAGTATAGGTCGTGCCTACGAGCAGTACTTC. The whole variable domain, filled in from reference TRBV19 and TRBJ2-7, reads DGGITQSPKYLFRKEGQNVTLSCEQNLNHDAMYWYRQDPGQGLRLIYYSQIVNDFQKGDIAEGYSVSREKKESFPLTVTSAQKNPTAFYLCASSIGRAYEQYFGPGTRLTVT.

The chain links TRBV19 to TRBJ2-1, with TRBD2 matching 8 bases. V lost 6 bases to trimming and J lost 7 bases; unmatched junction nucleotides: 11. This CDR3 comprises 15 residues. Germline V gives CDR1 LNHDA, CDR2 SQIVND (reference sequence). The CDR3 nucleotides are TGTGCCAGTAGGGGTCCTTCAGCGGGAGAAAATGAGCAGTTCTTC. It codes for CASRGPSAGENEQFF.

The V gene is TRBV19, the J gene TRBJ1-5; 7 bases align to TRBD1. CDR3 length equals 15 residues. V lost 4 bases and J lost 2; bases outside the gene matches: 5. Germline CDR1 and CDR2: LNHDA and SQIVND (reference sequence). The CDR3 loop reads CASSNDRVGNQPQHF. In DNA, the CDR3 is TGTGCCAGTAGTAACGACAGGGTCGGCAATCAGCCCCAGCATTTT.

This chain joins TRBV11-2 and TRBJ2-1, with D possibly matching TRBD2 (6 bases). CDR3 length: 16 residues. V was cut by 6 bases and J by 2 bases, with 17 bases left in between. The germline CDR1 and CDR2 sequences are SGHAT and FQNNGV. As DNA, the CDR3 is TGTGCCAGCAGACTACCCGCTGCGGGGACCTACAATGAGCAGTTCTTC. Translation gives CASRLPAAGTYNEQFF.

CDR3 nucleotides: TGTGCCAGCAGTTACGGGGTGGGGACTGGACAAGAGACCCAGTACTTC. Translating gives CASSYGVGTGQETQYF. This chain connects TRBV6-5 to TRBJ2-5, with a tentative D call TRBD2 (6 bases). CDR1 MNHEY and CDR2 SVGAGI come from the germline V gene. The CDR3 is made up of 16 amino acids. Trimming removed 2 bases at V and 2 bases at J, with 15 bases between.

This chain uses TRBV5-4 with TRBJ2-7; possible D gene TRBD1, 6 bases. Trimming left V 4 bases short and J 3 bases short, with 14 bases between. The CDR3 extends over 14 amino acids. Germline V gives CDR1 SGHNT, CDR2 YYREEE (reference sequence). The CDR3 loop reads CASSEGQRNYEQYF. In DNA, the CDR3 is TGTGCCAGCAGCGAAGGACAGAGAAACTACGAGCAGTACTTC. Full variable domain (rest looked up from reference TRBV5-4 and TRBJ2-7): ETGVTQSPTHLIKTRGQQVTLRCSSQSGHNTVSWYQQALGQGPQFIFQYYREEENGRGNFPPRFSGLQFPNYSSELNVNALELDDSALYLCASSEGQRNYEQYFGPGTRLTVT.

The V gene is TRBV30, the J gene TRBJ1-1, with D perhaps matching TRBD1 (5 bases). There are 15 residues in the CDR3. The V gene lost 7 bases and the J gene lost 0 bases, with 18 bases spanning the gap. CDR1 is GTSNPN and CDR2 is SVGIG in the germline V gene (reference sequence). CDR3 sequence (DNA): TGTGCCTCAAAAAAAAGAGACAGACTGAACACTGAAGCTTTCTTT. Translated: CASKKRDRLNTEAFF. The full variable domain, rest sourced from reference TRBV30 and TRBJ1-1, is SQTIHQWPATLVQPVGSPLSLECTVEGTSNPNLYWYRQAAGRGLQLLFYSVGIGQISSEVPQNLSASRPQDRQFILSSKKLLLSDSGFYLCASKKRDRLNTEAFFGQGTRLTVV.

The rearrangement links TRBV9 to TRBJ2-5, with 9 bases aligning to TRBD2. The tail of the sequence fits TRBJ2-7 better, so the J call may be wrong. There are 17 residues in the CDR3. The germline V gene encodes CDR1 SGDLS and CDR2 YYNGEE. The CDR3 coding sequence is TGTGCCAGCAGCGTAGAAGACGGTCTAGCGGGGTCCTACGAGCAGTACTTC. Residues: CASSVEDGLAGSYEQYF.

As regards this clone: This sample includes further DNA sequences coding for the same CDR3. The rearrangement joins TRBV6-5 to TRBJ2-7, with 7 bases matching TRBD1. The CDR3 is 13 amino acids. V dropped 0 bases and J dropped 4; count of bases not matched to a gene: 0. In germline, CDR1 is MNHEY, CDR2 SVGAGI. CDR3 region: CASSYSQGYEQYF. As DNA, the CDR3 is TGTGCCAGCAGTTACTCACAGGGGTACGAGCAGTACTTC.

J is TRBJ2-7 and V is TRBV6-1; unclear D gene. Trimming left V 3 bases short and J 4 bases short, with 4 bases between. Germline CDR1 MNHNS, CDR2 SASEGT. This CDR3 has 11 amino acids. As DNA, the CDR3 is TGTGCCAGCAGTGACTTTTACGAGCAGTACTTC. Amino acid sequence: CASSDFYEQYF.

The chain combines TRBV9 with TRBJ1-3; unclear D gene. Deletions cut 2 bases from V and 0 bases from J, with 15 bases between. The V gene's germline CDR1 is SGDLS and CDR2 YYNGEE. The CDR3 has 17 amino acids. The CDR3 DNA is TGTGCCAGCAGCGTGAGAGGGCTGGGGAACTCTGGAAACACCATATATTTT. Translation gives CASSVRGLGNSGNTIYF.

The rearrangement uses TRBV10-2 and TRBJ1-5, with D perhaps matching TRBD1 (6 bases). Per the germline V gene, CDR1 is WSHSY and CDR2 is SAAADI. The CDR3 runs to 14 residues. The V end was cut by 4 bases, the J end by 3 bases, with 10 bases between. The CDR3: CASSGTDINQPQHF. The CDR3 DNA sequence: TGCGCCAGCAGTGGGACAGACATCAATCAGCCCCAGCATTTT.

CDR3 region: CASRPGLIGTNTEAFF. The DNA for the CDR3 is TGTGCCAGCAGACCAGGGTTAATCGGCACGAACACTGAAGCTTTCTTT. This chain joins TRBV4-2 and TRBJ1-1; perhaps TRBD1 as D (5 bases). Germline V gene sequence: CDR1 LGHNA, CDR2 YNFKEQ. The CDR3 spans 16 residues. V was pared by 6 bases and J by 1 base, with 18 bases between.

This clone was observed once. This chain links TRBV7-2 with TRBJ1-1; 8 bases map to TRBD1. V shed 7 bases and J 0 bases; nucleotides not matched to a gene: 13. The CDR3 has 17 residues. Per the germline V gene, CDR1 is SGHTA and CDR2 is FQGNSA. CDR3 coding DNA: TGTGCCAGCACCATTAATACCGACAGGGGCATGAACACTGAAGCTTTCTTT. Protein product: CASTINTDRGMNTEAFF.

V gene TRBV7-3 combines with J gene TRBJ2-5, with unresolved D. The V gene lost 4 bases and the J gene lost 4 bases, with 10 bases spanning the gap. The CDR3 has 13 amino acids. CDR1 and CDR2 from the germline V gene are SGHTA and FQGTGA. The CDR3 region is CASSYQSGETQYF. CDR3 DNA sequence: TGTGCCAGCAGCTACCAGTCTGGAGAGACCCAGTACTTC. The full variable domain, its missing parts supplied by reference TRBV7-3 and TRBJ2-5, is GAGVSQTPSNKVTEKGKYVELRCDPISGHTALYWYRQSLGQGPEFLIYFQGTGAADDSGLPNDRFFAVRPEGSVSTLKIQRTERGDSAVYLCASSYQSGETQYFGPGTRLLVL.

The rearrangement uses TRBV10-3 and TRBJ2-3; 8 nucleotides align to TRBD2. The V gene end was trimmed by 11 bases and the J gene end by 3 bases; junction bases not matched to a gene: 10. The germline CDR1 and CDR2 sequences are ENHRY and SYGVKD. The CDR3 has 14 amino acids. CDR3 nucleotides: TGTGCCGTATCACTCCGGGAGGGTACAGATACGCAGTATTTT. Protein product: CAVSLREGTDTQYF.

The chain has TRBV6-4 and TRBJ2-3; D unclear. The V end was cut by 4 bases, the J end by 2 bases, with 10 bases between. The germline V gene encodes CDR1 MRHNA and CDR2 SNTAGT. The CDR3 has 14 residues. The CDR3 DNA is TGTGCCAGCAGTGTCAGGCAGCACACAGATACGCAGTATTTT. Amino acid sequence: CASSVRQHTDTQYF.

This chain joins TRBV27 and TRBJ1-2; perhaps TRBD1 as D (6 bases). The CDR3 extends over 14 amino acids. V lost 2 bases and J 8 bases, leaving 15 bases between the germline ends. CDR1 and CDR2 (germline): MNHEY, SMNVEV (reference sequence). This chain's CDR3 is CASSLIAGAYGYTF. The CDR3 bases are TGTGCCAGCAGTTTAATTGCAGGGGCGTACGGCTACACCTTC.

The chain has TRBV19 and TRBJ1-1, with D possibly matching TRBD1 (5 bases). Germline CDR1 LNHDA, CDR2 SQIVND (reference sequence). Between the trimmed V and J ends, which lost 10 bases and 7 bases, there was a span of 16 bases. CDR3 length equals 12 residues. CDR3 sequence: CATMGGGSEAFF. In DNA form, the CDR3 reads TGTGCCACCATGGGGGGAGGAAGTGAAGCTTTCTTT.

The chain uses TRBV5-5 and TRBJ2-7; TRBD1 agrees at 7 bases. This CDR3 region has 14 residues. Germline loops: CDR1 SGHKS, CDR2 YYEKEE (reference sequence). Unmatched junction bases numbered 0, after V lost 0 bases and J lost 0 bases. CDR3 sequence: CASSLGDSSYEQYF. The DNA for the CDR3 is TGTGCCAGCAGCTTGGGGGACAGCTCCTACGAGCAGTACTTC.